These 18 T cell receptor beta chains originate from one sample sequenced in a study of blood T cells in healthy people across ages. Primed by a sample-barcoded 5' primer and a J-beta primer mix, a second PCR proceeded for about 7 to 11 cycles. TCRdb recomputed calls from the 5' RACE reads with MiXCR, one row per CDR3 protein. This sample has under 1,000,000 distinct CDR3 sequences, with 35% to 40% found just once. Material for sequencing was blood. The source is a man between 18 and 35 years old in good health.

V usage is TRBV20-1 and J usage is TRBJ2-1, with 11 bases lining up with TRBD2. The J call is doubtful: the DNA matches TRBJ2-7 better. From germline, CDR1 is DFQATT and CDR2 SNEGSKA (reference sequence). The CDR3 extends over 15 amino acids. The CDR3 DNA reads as TGCAGTGCTAGATCGACTAGCGGGGCCTACAATGAGCAGTACTTC. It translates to CSARSTSGAYNEQYF.

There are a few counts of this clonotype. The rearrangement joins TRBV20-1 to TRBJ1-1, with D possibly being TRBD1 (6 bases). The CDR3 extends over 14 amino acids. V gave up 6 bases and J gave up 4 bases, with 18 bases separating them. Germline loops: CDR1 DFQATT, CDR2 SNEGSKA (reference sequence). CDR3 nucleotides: TGCAGTGCATTAGAACAGGGTAGGGTCACTGAAGCTTTCTTT. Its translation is CSALEQGRVTEAFF.

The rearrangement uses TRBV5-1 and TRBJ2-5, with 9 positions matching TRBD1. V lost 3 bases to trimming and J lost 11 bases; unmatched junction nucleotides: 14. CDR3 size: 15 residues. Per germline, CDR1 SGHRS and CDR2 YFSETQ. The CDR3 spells CASSSGQGFGDEQYF. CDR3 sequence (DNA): TGCGCCAGCAGCTCGGGACAGGGTTTCGGCGATGAGCAGTACTTC.

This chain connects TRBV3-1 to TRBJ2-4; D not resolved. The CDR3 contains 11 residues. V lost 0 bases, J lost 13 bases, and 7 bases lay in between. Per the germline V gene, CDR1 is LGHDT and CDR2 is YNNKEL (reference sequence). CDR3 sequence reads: CASSQEAQQYF. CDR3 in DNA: TGTGCCAGCAGCCAAGAGGCGCAGCAGTACTTC.

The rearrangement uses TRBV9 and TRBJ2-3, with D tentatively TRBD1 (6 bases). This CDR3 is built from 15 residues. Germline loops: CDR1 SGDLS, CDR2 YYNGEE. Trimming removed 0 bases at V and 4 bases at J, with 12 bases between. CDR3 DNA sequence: TGTGCCAGCAGCGTAGCAGGGGTCCTCGCAGATACGCAGTATTTT. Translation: CASSVAGVLADTQYF. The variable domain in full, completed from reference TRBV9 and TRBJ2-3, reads DSGVTQTPKHLITATGQRVTLRCSPRSGDLSVYWYQQSLDQGLQFLIQYYNGEERAKGNILERFSAQQFPDLHSELNLSSLELGDSALYFCASSVAGVLADTQYFGPGTRLTVL.

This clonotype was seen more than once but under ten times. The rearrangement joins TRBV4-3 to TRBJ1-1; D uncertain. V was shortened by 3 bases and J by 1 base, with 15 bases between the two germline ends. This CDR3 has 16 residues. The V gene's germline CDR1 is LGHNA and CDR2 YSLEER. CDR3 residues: CASSHKMYPGNTEAFF. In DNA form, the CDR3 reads TGCGCCAGCAGCCACAAGATGTATCCGGGGAACACTGAAGCTTTCTTT.

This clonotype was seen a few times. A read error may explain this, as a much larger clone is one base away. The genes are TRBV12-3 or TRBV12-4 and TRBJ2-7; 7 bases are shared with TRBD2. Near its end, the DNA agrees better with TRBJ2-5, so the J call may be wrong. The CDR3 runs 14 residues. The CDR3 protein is CASSLTSAGGTQYF. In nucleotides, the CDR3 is TGTGCCAGCAGTCTTACTAGCGCTGGCGGGACCCAGTACTTC.

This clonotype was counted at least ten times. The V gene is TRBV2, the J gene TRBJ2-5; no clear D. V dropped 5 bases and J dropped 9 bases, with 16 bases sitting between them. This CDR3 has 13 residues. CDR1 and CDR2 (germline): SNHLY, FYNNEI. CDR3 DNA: TGTGCCAGCAGTTCCACTGACACCGTCCCCCAGTACTTC. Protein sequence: CASSSTDTVPQYF. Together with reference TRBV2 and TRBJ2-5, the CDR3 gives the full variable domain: EPEVTQTPSHQVTQMGQEVILRCVPISNHLYFYWYRQILGQKVEFLVSFYNNEISEKSEIFDDQFSVERPDGSNFTLKIRSTKLEDSAMYFCASSSTDTVPQYFGPGTRLLVL.

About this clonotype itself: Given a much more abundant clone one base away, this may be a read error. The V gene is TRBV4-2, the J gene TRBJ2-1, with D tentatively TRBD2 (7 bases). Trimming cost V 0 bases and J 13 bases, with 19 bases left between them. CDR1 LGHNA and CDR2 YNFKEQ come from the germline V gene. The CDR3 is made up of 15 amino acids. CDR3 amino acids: CASSQDPGGKETQFF. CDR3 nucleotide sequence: TGTGCCAGCAGCCAAGATCCGGGGGGCAAAGAGACCCAGTTCTTC.

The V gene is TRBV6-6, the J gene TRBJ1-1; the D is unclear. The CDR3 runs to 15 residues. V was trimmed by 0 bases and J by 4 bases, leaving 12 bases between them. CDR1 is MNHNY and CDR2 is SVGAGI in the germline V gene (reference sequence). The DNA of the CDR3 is TGTGCCAGCAGTTACTCGCAAGGGTGGGGCACTGAAGCTTTCTTT. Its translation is CASSYSQGWGTEAFF.

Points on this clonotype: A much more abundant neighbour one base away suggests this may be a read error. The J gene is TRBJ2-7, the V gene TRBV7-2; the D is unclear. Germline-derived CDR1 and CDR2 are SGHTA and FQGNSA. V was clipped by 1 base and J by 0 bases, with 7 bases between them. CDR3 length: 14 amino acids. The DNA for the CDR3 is TGTGCCAGCAGCTTAGTGTTGAGCTCCTACGAGCAGTACTTC. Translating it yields CASSLVLSSYEQYF.

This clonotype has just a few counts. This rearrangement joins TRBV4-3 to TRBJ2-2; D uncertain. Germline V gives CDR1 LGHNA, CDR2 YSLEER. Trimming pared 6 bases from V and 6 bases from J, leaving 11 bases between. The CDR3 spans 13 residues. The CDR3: CASRPSGSGELFF. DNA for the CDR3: TGCGCCAGCAGACCCAGTGGATCCGGGGAGCTGTTTTTT.

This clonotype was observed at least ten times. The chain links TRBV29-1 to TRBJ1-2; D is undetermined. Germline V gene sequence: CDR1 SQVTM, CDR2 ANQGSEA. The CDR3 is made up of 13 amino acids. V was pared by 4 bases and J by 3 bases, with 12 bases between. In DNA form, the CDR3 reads TGCAGCGTTGCCAATAGGACGGACTATGGCTACACCTTC. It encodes CSVANRTDYGYTF.

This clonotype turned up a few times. The CDR3 sequence is CASSTLAGVHYNEQYF. As DNA, the CDR3 is TGTGCCAGCAGTACCTTAGCGGGAGTCCACTACAATGAGCAGTACTTC. The rearrangement links TRBV12-3 or TRBV12-4 to TRBJ2-1; 9 positions agree with TRBD2. The DNA end is a closer match to TRBJ2-7, so the J assignment may be wrong. CDR3 length: 16 amino acids.

DNA of the CDR3: TGTGCCAGCAGCCCCCTATCGGGACAGCATGAGCAGTTCTTC. Encoded protein: CASSPLSGQHEQFF. The chain recombines TRBV13 with TRBJ2-1; 7 bases agree with TRBD1. The junction had 9 bases not matched to a gene; V was cut back by 5 bases and J by 8 bases. This CDR3 has 14 residues. Germline CDR1 reads PRHDT; CDR2 reads FYEKMQ (reference sequence).

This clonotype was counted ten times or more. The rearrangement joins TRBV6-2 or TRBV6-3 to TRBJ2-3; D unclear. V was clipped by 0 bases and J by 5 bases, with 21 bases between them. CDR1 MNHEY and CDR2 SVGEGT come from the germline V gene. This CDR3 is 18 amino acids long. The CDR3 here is CASSYSGILSRVGDTQYF. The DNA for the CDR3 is TGTGCCAGCAGTTACTCAGGGATATTGTCTAGAGTTGGAGATACGCAGTATTTT.

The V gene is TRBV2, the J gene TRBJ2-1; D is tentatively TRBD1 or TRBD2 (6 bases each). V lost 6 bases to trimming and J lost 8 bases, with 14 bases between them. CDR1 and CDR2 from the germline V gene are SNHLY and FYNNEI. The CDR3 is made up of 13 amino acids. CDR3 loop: CASSQNRDYEQFF. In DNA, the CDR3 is TGTGCCAGCAGCCAGAACAGGGACTATGAGCAGTTCTTC.

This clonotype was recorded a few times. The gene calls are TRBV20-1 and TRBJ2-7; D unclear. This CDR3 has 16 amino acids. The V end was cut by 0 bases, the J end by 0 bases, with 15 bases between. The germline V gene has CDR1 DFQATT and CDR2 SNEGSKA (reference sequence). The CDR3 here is CSARDHVSDSSYEQYF. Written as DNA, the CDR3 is TGCAGTGCTAGAGATCACGTCAGCGATAGCTCCTACGAGCAGTACTTC.